A single sample is the source of the 11 T cell receptor beta chains below, sequenced in a study of T cell clonality in common variable immunodeficiency. The repertoire was sequenced with immunoSEQ multiplex PCR; TCRdb's copy has only in-frame clones and lacks some. Sampling found about 55,000 clones, none seen once. Source material: peripheral blood mononuclear cells. The receptors were gathered from a person between 18 and 75 years old in good health.

A word on this clone: The CDR3 is cut off 3 residues early in the read; its end comes from the germline J gene. The chain joins TRBV2 to TRBJ2-7; TRBD1 matches at 8 bases. V lost 4 bases, J lost 5 bases, and 7 bases stayed unmatched. The CDR3 consists of 14 residues. CDR1 is SNHLY and CDR2 is FYNNEI in the germline V gene. The CDR3 bases that were read are TGTGCCAGCAGTGTGACAGGGGAGGTTAACGAG. Its protein is CASSVTGEVNE. The entire CDR3 is CASSVTGEVNEQYF.

In the case of this clone: The read comes to an end 3 residues before the CDR3 does, leaving the germline J gene to fill in the end. The rearrangement uses TRBV7-9 and TRBJ2-2; 7 nucleotides line up with TRBD1. The CDR3 is 15 amino acids. Germline lookup yields CDR1 SEHNR and CDR2 FQNEAQ (reference sequence). The CDR3 region is CASSIQQGINEKLFF. Partial CDR3 DNA: TGTGCCAGCAGCATACAACAGGGGATTAATGAAAAG.

This clone occurred a few times. The CDR3 extends 3 residues past the end of the read, so its final part is completed from the germline J gene. J is TRBJ2-5 and V is TRBV6-2 or TRBV6-3, with no clear D. V lost 6 bases and J lost 7, with 9 bases in between. This CDR3 is built from 11 residues. Germline CDR1 MNHEY, CDR2 SVGEGT. Partial CDR3 DNA: TGTGCCAGCAGCTATCCAGGGACC. Residues: CASSYPGT. The full CDR3 protein is CASSYPGTQYF.

This clone was detected ten times or more. CDR3 in amino acids: CASSKGAAVNTEAFF. CDR3 DNA, as far as it was read: TGTGCCAGTAGTAAGGGGGCGGCTGTAAACACTGAA. The V and J genes are TRBV19 and TRBJ1-1, with TRBD1 matching over 7 bases. The read terminates 3 residues before the CDR3 end, so the remaining end is supplied by the germline J gene. The J segment lost 2 bases and the V segment lost 4 bases, leaving 7 bases of the junction unmatched. Germline lookup yields CDR1 LNHDA and CDR2 SQIVND (reference sequence). The CDR3 is 15 amino acids. The complete variable domain, with remaining parts taken from reference TRBV19 and TRBJ1-1, reads DGGITQSPKYLFRKEGQNVTLSCEQNLNHDAMYWYRQDPGQGLRLIYYSQIVNDFQKGDIAEGYSVSREKKESFPLTVTSAQKNPTAFYLCASSKGAAVNTEAFFGQGTRLTVV.

Turning to this clone: The read gets to within 3 residues of the CDR3 end, and the germline J gene fills in the rest. The rearrangement joins TRBV6-2 or TRBV6-3 to TRBJ1-2; no definite D call. Germline assignment: CDR1 MNHEY and CDR2 SVGEGT. CDR3 length equals 11 residues. The part of the CDR3 DNA that was read is TGTGCCAGCAGTCTCTCCTACGAC. It yields the protein CASSLSYD. The entire CDR3 reads CASSLSYDYTF.

This clone appeared many times. The CDR3 is cut off 3 residues early in the read; its end comes from the germline J gene. The V gene is TRBV19, the J gene TRBJ2-2, with a weak D call TRBD1 (5 bases). Germline-derived CDR1 and CDR2 are LNHDA and SQIVND (reference sequence). The CDR3 has 15 residues. The ends were cut back, 5 bases at V and 4 bases at J, with 14 bases in the middle. CDR3 region: CASSLTRTITGELFF. The sequenced CDR3 bases are TGTGCCAGTAGTCTTACAAGGACAATCACCGGGGAG.

Ten or more counts support this clone. The read terminates 3 residues before the CDR3 end, so the remaining end is supplied by the germline J gene. The chain couples TRBV10-3 to TRBJ1-1, with a weak D call TRBD1 (5 bases). V lost 4 bases and J lost 4, with 10 bases in between. This CDR3 has 13 residues. Germline assignment: CDR1 ENHRY and CDR2 SYGVKD. CDR3 amino acids: CAISVGESTEAFF. Incomplete CDR3 DNA: TGTGCCATCAGTGTAGGGGAAAGCACTGAA.

This clone was seen many times. The observed sequence ends 3 residues before the CDR3 terminus, with the missing tail filled in from the germline J gene. The chain is built from TRBV7-2 and TRBJ1-3; possible D gene TRBD1, 5 bases. Germline V gene lookup returns CDR1 SGHTA and CDR2 FQGNSA. This CDR3 contains 15 residues. V gave up 6 bases and J gave up 0 bases, with 12 bases separating them. The CDR3 sequence: CASRPHRSSGNTIYF. The CDR3 DNA, read in part, is TGTGCCAGCAGACCTCACAGGTCCTCTGGAAACACC.

This clone was found many times. With the read ending 3 residues before the CDR3 end, the germline J gene is used to fill in that end. The chain employs TRBV9 and TRBJ2-7; tentatively, D is TRBD1 (6 bases). V was clipped by 4 bases and J by 4 bases, with 18 bases between them. The CDR3 has 15 residues. Germline loops: CDR1 SGDLS, CDR2 YYNGEE. Incomplete CDR3 DNA: TGTGCCAGCAGCCTAATGGACAGCCCTGGATACGAG. Translation gives CASSLMDSPGYE. The whole CDR3 is CASSLMDSPGYEQYF.

This clone was recorded many times. Sequencing ends 3 residues short of the CDR3 end; the germline J gene provides the rest. The rearrangement joins TRBV19 to TRBJ2-1, with 12 bases aligning to TRBD2. The V and J ends lost 5 bases and 3 bases, in that order; junction bases with no gene match: 2. The CDR3 spans 15 residues. Per the germline V gene, CDR1 is LNHDA and CDR2 is SQIVND (reference sequence). The part of the CDR3 DNA that was read is TGTGCCAGTAGTTGGGGACTAGCGGGCTACAATGAG. Encoded protein: CASSWGLAGYNE. The entire CDR3 protein reads CASSWGLAGYNEQFF.

This clone was detected many times. From the germline J gene comes the end of the CDR3, since the read stops 3 residues before it. The chain has TRBV5-6 and TRBJ2-3; D is uncertain. Trimming left V 0 bases short and J 5 bases short, with 4 bases between. Germline CDR1 SGHDT, CDR2 YYEEEE. The CDR3 totals 12 residues. The sequenced CDR3 bases are TGTGCCAGCAGCTTGGTCGGAGATACG. Translated, it gives CASSLVGDT. The full-length CDR3 reads as CASSLVGDTQYF.